This T cell receptor (beta chain) comes out of a study of blood T cell repertoires in COVID-19. As for the study in general: Acute and convalescent COVID-19 specimens originated in the United States, Italy and Spain. PBMCs, B-cell-depleted T cells, or T cells were the source of the cDNA or gDNA that made up the material.

Assay used: immunoSEQ multiplex PCR; TCRdb lists only in-frame clones, some missing. The data show roughly 200,000 clones, about 87% seen once. This CDR3 comprises 14 residues. Germline assignment: CDR1 LGHNA and CDR2 YSLEER. With 0 bases removed from V and 1 base from J, the gap between germline ends came to 6 bases. The study counted Cohort 3 donors as recovered given two negative PCRs, clearance, or symptom resolution. The sample was PBMCs or T cells enriched from blood (not recorded which). V usage is TRBV4-3 and J usage is TRBJ1-1; D ambiguous. The receptor was isolated from a man in his thirties or forties who had recovered from COVID-19. CDR3 amino acids: CASSQEGGNTEAFF. The CDR3 coding sequence is TGCGCCAGCAGCCAAGAGGGAGGGAACACTGAAGCTTTCTTT.